This T cell receptor beta chain is drawn from a study of shared clonotypes between healthy human individuals (dated by TCRdb to the early 2020s). For the study in its entirety: A couple of women and a few men aged 18 to 49 years were included in the cohort. For each donor, three plates each were used for CD4 naive and CD4 memory, two plates were used for CD8 naive, and one plate was used for CD8 memory. To estimate repertoire size and how much clonotype sharing occurs between individuals, the study deeply sequenced the blood TCR repertoires of several healthy adults. Different laboratories and diverse techniques were used to prepare libraries and sequence TCR repertoires, to increase sequencing depth and limit assay-specific biases. Each donor's leukapheresis produced roughly between roughly 0.94 and 9.5 billion PBMCs.

Using the deep immunoSEQ assay, TCR CDR3 regions were amplified from genomic DNA by multiplex PCR. Extracted genomic DNA from each cell subset was spread evenly across all wells of several immunoSEQ 96-well plates, with each plate serving as a replicate. Each replicate PCR for sorted subsets received approximately 220 ng genomic DNA, equal to tens of thousands of T cell genomes. Purified libraries were measured with a Qubit 3.0 fluorometer, size-checked on a Bioanalyzer 2100, and measured again with the KAPA Library Quantification kit. Every immunoSEQ 96-well plate was sequenced on a dedicated single-read 150-cycle Illumina NextSeq 550 flow cell. Regarding the original processing steps: Because only junctional sequences without quality scores were contained in the immunoSEQ output, filtering matching that applied to full-length reads could not be performed. Sequences were annotated with PyIR, a Python wrapper for IgBLAST v1.9, and V/J genes and CDR3 were assigned using IMGT germline references. Reads with weak V/J assignments (E-value above 1e-6), missing CDR3, stop codons, out-of-frame junctions, or ambiguous translated residues were removed. V3J clonotypes were defined by identical inferred V gene, J gene, and CDR3 amino acid sequence. The percentage overlap between two repertoires was calculated by dividing the number of shared unique clonotypes by the size of the smaller repertoire. Repertoire richness was assessed with RTK rarefaction, the Chao1 estimator, and Recon v2.1 estimates of unobserved clonotypes. For all TCRbeta clonotypes obtained by the gDNA method from several donors, generation probabilities were computed with OLGA. Drawn from immuneACCESS, this table holds only the in-frame rearrangements with V and J called that TCRdb kept. Clones are partly lost; checked studies trace under half to an unresolved V gene and leave the rest unexplained. The D gene and trimming were derived from the DNA, and the V and J assignments and clone size from that table. For this sample the table gives about 2.1 million clones, of which 93% were detected only once. Over 1.5% of the sample is taken by the ten largest.

Comments on this clone: It lacks a known antigen. Base quality data are lacking; no much larger clone is found one base away.

For the CD8 naive samples, CD45RO-negative cells were positively selected for CCR7, yielding a CD45RA+CCR7+ population from which TemRA cells were excluded. Donors were healthy HIV-negative adults with no recently reported acute infections or vaccinations. All donors were Caucasian adults living in Nashville, Tennessee, USA. Blood was obtained by leukapheresis, after which PBMCs were separated by Ficoll-Histopaque density gradient centrifugation and cryopreserved in liquid nitrogen vapor phase. Analytical flow cytometry was used to check the purity and quantity of each magnetically sorted T cell population. Genomic DNA was isolated from each sorted fraction and quantified by UV absorbance on a Nanodrop 2000c. Trimming removed 2 bases from V and 3 bases from J, leaving 17 bases between the germline ends. As encoded in the germline V gene, CDR1 is MGHRA while CDR2 is YSYEKL. Counted from cysteine to phenylalanine, this CDR3 has 16 amino acids. The read is trimmed to its CDR3 DNA, 48 bases read in frame from base 1.

What the research found in general, with its limitations: The small number of donors limited the genetic and exposure-history diversity represented. Even with the large sequencing depth, rarefaction of the sorted-subset datasets indicated that sequencing was incomplete. Pairwise subsampling led to the expectation that sequencing depth would affect the degree of clonotype sharing among donors. Higher generation probabilities were observed for clonotypes shared by all four sorted-subset donors than for non-shared clonotypes. Only blood was sampled, and tissue TCR repertoires likely differ from those in blood. Naive subsets generally had larger estimated clonotype richness than memory subsets. When several donors were compared, the shared fraction of clonotypes was around 5% for naive CD4, over 3% for naive CD8, 2.3% for memory CD4, and around 0.4% for memory CD8.

The TCR sequence derives from a man in his late teens or twenties in good health. Some clones in this sample may be carry-over from other donors' samples. The chain couples TRBV4-1 to TRBJ2-7; the D gene assignment is perhaps TRBD1 or TRBD2, with each matching 5 bases. Sequenced material: naive CD8+ T cells from PBMCs. This sample's cell subset or site label indicates: CD45RA+CCR7+. The CDR3 protein sequence reads: CASSQLELGAGYEQYF. In nucleotide form, the sequence is TGCGCCAGCAGCCAATTGGAACTCGGGGCCGGCTACGAGCAGTACTTC.